This T cell receptor beta chain was sequenced for a study of Ad26.COV2.S vaccination and SARS-CoV-2 variants (dated by TCRdb to the early 2020s). A note on the overall study: Donors in the vaccine arm were drawn from COV1001, a multicentre, randomized, double-blind, placebo-controlled phase I-IIa trial testing Ad26.COV2.S in healthy adults. Ad26.COV2.S was administered intramuscularly at a dose of 5x10^10 or 1x10^11 viral particles, either as one shot or as two shots given 56 days apart. TCRbeta repertoire sequencing was used to assess the specificity and breadth of SARS-CoV-2-reactive T cell receptors after Ad26.COV2.S vaccination. A total of around 32 samples were included in the TCR-sequenced set, comprising some 20 Ad26.COV2.S vaccine recipients, 5 placebo recipients and 8 SARS-CoV-2 convalescent individuals. Participants in the trial were split at random into five groups of five each, receiving low-dose or high-dose Ad26.COV2.S once or twice, or else placebo on both occasions. Throughout the experiments and outcome assessment, investigators stayed blinded to trial group allocation. Results and caveats for the whole study, not just this receptor: Compared with placebo recipients, Ad26.COV2.S recipients showed higher spike-specific TCR breadth (P = 0.0014). The authors noted that total T cell responses may have been underestimated by the TCR breadth and depth analyses. The study was not powered to compare responses between vaccine doses or regimens. Vaccine and placebo recipients had comparable non-spike TCR breadth, which fits with the vaccine containing only spike. Substantial breadth of spike-specific CD8+ and CD4+ T cell responses was reported after vaccination.

Points on this clone: There is no known antigen for this receptor. The input lacks base qualities; no much larger clone sits a single base away.

The cysteine opens and the phenylalanine closes a CDR3 of 14 amino acids. The read is trimmed to its CDR3 DNA, 42 bases read in frame from base 1. Taken from the germline V gene, the CDR1 and CDR2 loops are SNHLY and FYNNEI. At the junction V is shortened by 3 bases and J by 3 bases, with 9 bases in between. The intended sense of this specimen's treatment or condition label: 15 to 20 received Ad26.COV2.S at low or high dose, single or two shots; 5 received placebo; per-sample allocation not given. Repertoires of vaccine and placebo recipients were sequenced from samples collected on day 63 after the first injection. Between 29 July and 7 August 2020, Cohort 1b enrolled around 25 adults aged 18-55 years at one site in Boston, USA. Ad26.COV2.S was a replication-incompetent adenovirus type 26 vector expressing a prefusion-stabilized SARS-CoV-2 spike protein from the original Wuhan strain. The immunoSEQ Assay was used to sequence TCRbeta CDR3 regions. After extraction, genomic DNA underwent amplification by bias-controlled multiplex PCR, followed by high-throughput sequencing. The study's own analysis went as follows. To quantify the absolute abundance of every unique TCRbeta CDR3 region, sequences were collapsed and filtered. T cell fraction was estimated by normalizing TCRbeta template counts to usable DNA, which was measured by amplifying reference genes present in all nucleated cells. Repertoire TCRs were annotated as SARS-CoV-2-specific when V gene, CDR3 amino acid sequence and J gene were exactly matched to a known reactive TCR set. MIRA supplied the reference SARS-CoV-2 TCR set, which was filtered for enrichment in COVID-19-positive ImmuneCODE repertoires so that public or cross-reactive TCRs were removed. Based on the MIRA antigens, annotated TCRs were further analysed at the level of specific ORF or position within ORF. Depth was the summed frequency of annotated unique rearrangements, while breadth was defined as annotated unique rearrangements over total unique productive rearrangements. Two-sided Wilcoxon rank-sum tests were used to compare TCR breadth between groups. TCRdb limited this immuneACCESS table to in-frame rearrangements with V and J called. A share of clones is missing; checked studies link under half to unresolved V genes, and the rest is unexplained. The V and J calls and clone size are taken from that table; D and trimming were inferred from the DNA. The sample table holds 400,000 to 500,000 clones, of which 80% to 90% were seen once. 2.5% to 3% of the sample belongs to the ten largest clones.

The receptor's source is a person between 18 and 60 years old who received the Ad26.COV2.S COVID-19 vaccine or a placebo. Sequencing used peripheral blood, obtained in a trial of Ad26.COV2.S vaccine versus placebo. The receptor chain draws on TRBV2 and TRBJ1-3; possibly the D gene is TRBD1, per 5 matching bases. Read as DNA, the sequence is TGTGCCAGCAGTGACGAGGGGATTGGAAACACCATATATTTT. Its translation reads: CASSDEGIGNTIYF.